This T cell receptor (beta chain) was found in a study of blood T cell repertoires in COVID-19. Background on the study: T cells, B-cell-depleted T cells, or PBMCs supplied cDNA or gDNA.

Germline V gene sequence: CDR1 SGHNT, CDR2 YYREEE (reference sequence). The V and J ends lost 2 bases and 3 bases respectively, with 5 bases between them. The CDR3 sequence is 12 residues long. Clones were read by immunoSEQ multiplex PCR, and TCRdb kept only the in-frame ones, dropping some. Counted here are roughly 150,000 clones, about 88% occurring once; the ten biggest clones make up 18%. This receptor was obtained from a man aged 55-75 years with active or convalescent COVID-19. The chain recombines TRBV5-4 with TRBJ2-5; D remains unclear. The sample consisted of peripheral blood. The CDR3 is CASSFSEETQYF. The CDR3 DNA sequence: TGTGCCAGCAGCTTTTCGGAAGAGACCCAGTACTTC.